The following is a T cell receptor (beta chain) sequence with its context. Its cognate antigen is unknown. This record comes from a study of T cell repertoires in cytomegalovirus infection. TCRdb used MiXCR to reprocess the reads, holding one entry per CDR3 protein. The sample includes fewer than 650,000 distinct CDR3 sequences, almost 40% seen only once; the top ten take 48%. With V trimmed by 0 bases and J by 3 bases, 6 bases remained unmatched. CDR3 length equals 15 residues. The germline V gene has CDR1 DFQATT and CDR2 SNEGSKA (reference sequence). The chain has TRBV20-1 and TRBJ2-7, with TRBD2 identical over 9 bases. The receptor was derived from a human donor in good health (CMV status not recorded). Some clones in this sample may be carry-over from other donors' samples. The sequences come from cultured PBMCs, collected from culture after CMV antigen stimulation. CDR3 loop: CSARDSRSGSYEQYF. The CDR3, as DNA: TGCAGTGCTAGAGATTCACGTAGCGGGAGCTACGAGCAGTACTTC.